Given below is one T cell receptor beta chain in context. What it binds is not known. Most PBMC samples had 450 to 500 ng input DNA in six replicates. The assay was immunoSEQ multiplex PCR, and TCRdb's table has in-frame clones only and misses some. Here the sample spans over 65,000 clones, about 86% being singletons. As for time point: after neoadjuvant nivolumab, at surgical resection. This entry belongs to a study of neoadjuvant anti-PD-1 for oral cavity cancer. The CDR3 has 12 residues. Trimming took off 4 bases at V and 1 base at J, with 6 bases between the two ends. Germline V CDR1 and CDR2: SQVTM, ANQGSEA. Study observations and caveats: Only a few patients per response group were TCR-analyzed; validation needed.

V and J are TRBV29-1 and TRBJ2-3; D remains unclear. The sequencing here drew on PBMCs, taken after nivolumab (anti-PD-1) treatment. The receptor's source is a person between 40 and 85 years old with oral cavity squamous cell carcinoma. This CDR3 is CSVVAGTDTQYF. The CDR3 DNA follows: TGCAGCGTTGTCGCAGGCACAGATACGCAGTATTTT.